The sequence of this T cell receptor beta chain was determined in a study of T cells expressing NK-cell markers. CDR1 and CDR2 (germline): SGHDT, YYEEEE. CDR3 length: 17 residues. UMIs accompanied the 5'RACE template switching by which TCR beta cDNA was made. Reanalyzing the 5' RACE reads, TCRdb keeps one entry per CDR3 protein, without DNA. Across over 350,000 distinct CDR3 sequences, the top ten clones capture around a tenth of the sample. The receptor's source is a woman aged 50 to 60 in good health. This chain joins TRBV5-6 and TRBJ2-1. Source material: blood T cells: a sorted CD56 or NKG2C T cell subset, CD4+ or CD8+ T cells, or bulk PBMC T cells (not recorded which). The CDR3 reads CASSLAQRPGSYNEQFF. Full variable domain (missing parts from reference TRBV5-6 and TRBJ2-1): DAGVTQSPTHLIKTRGQQVTLRCSPKSGHDTVSWYQQALGQGPQFIFQYYEEEERQRGNFPDRFSGHQFPNYSSELNVNALLLGDSALYLCASSLAQRPGSYNEQFFGPGTRLTVL.